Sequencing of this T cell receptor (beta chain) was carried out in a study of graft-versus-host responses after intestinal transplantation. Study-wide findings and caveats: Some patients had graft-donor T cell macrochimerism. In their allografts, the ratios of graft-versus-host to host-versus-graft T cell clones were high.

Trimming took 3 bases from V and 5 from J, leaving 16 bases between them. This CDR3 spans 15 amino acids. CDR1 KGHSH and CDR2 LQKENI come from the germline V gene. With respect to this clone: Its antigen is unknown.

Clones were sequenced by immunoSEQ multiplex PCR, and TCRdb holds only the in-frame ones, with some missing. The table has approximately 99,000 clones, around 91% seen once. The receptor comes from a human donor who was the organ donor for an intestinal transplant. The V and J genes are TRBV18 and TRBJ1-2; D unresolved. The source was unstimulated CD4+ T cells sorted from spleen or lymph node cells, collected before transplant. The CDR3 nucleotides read TGTGCCAGCTCACCCAGAAGGGAGGAAGGTTATGGCTACACCTTC. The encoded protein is CASSPRREEGYGYTF. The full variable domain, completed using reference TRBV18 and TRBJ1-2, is NAGVMQNPRHLVRRRGQEARLRCSPMKGHSHVYWYRQLPEEGLKFMVYLQKENIIDESGMPKERFSAEFPKEGPSILRIQQVVRGDSAAYFCASSPRREEGYGYTFGSGTRLTVV.